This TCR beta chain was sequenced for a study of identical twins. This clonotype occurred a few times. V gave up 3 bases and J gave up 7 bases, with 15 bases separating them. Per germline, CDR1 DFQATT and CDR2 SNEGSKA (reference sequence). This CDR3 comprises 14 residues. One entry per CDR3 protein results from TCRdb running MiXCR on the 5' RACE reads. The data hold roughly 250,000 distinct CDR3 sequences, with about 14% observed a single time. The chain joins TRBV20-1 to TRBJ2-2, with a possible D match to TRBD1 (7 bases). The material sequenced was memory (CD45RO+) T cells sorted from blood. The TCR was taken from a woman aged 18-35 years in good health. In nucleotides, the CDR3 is TGCAGTGCTAGTAAAGCAGGGGGGATCGGGGAGCTGTTTTTT. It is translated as CSASKAGGIGELFF.